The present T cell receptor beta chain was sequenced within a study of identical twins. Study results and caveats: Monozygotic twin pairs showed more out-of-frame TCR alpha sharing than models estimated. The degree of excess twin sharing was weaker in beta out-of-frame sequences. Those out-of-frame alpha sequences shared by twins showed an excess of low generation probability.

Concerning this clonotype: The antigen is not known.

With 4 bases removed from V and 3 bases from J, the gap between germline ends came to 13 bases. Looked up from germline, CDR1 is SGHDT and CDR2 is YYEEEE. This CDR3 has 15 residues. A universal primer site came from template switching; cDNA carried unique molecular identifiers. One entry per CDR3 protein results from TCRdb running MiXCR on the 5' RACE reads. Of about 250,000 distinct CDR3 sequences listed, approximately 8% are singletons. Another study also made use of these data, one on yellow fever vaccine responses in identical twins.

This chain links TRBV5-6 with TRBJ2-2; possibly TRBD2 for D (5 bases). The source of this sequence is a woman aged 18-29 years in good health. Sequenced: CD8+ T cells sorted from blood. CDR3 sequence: CASSLNGLDTGELFF. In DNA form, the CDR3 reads TGTGCCAGCAGCCTAAACGGACTGGACACCGGGGAGCTGTTTTTT.